The TCR beta chain described here comes from a study of cytomegalovirus exposure and HLA in healthy donors. Amplification used 60 Vbeta primers and 13 Jbeta primers. The repertoire was sequenced with immunoSEQ multiplex PCR; TCRdb's copy has only in-frame clones and lacks some. The table lists approximately 140,000 clones, roughly two thirds of them singletons. Source material: PBMCs. The origin of this receptor is a male donor in good health and CMV-seronegative.

CDR3 protein: CASSLEAVSNTGELFF. The CDR3 DNA sequence: TGCGCCAGCAGCTTGGAAGCGGTCTCGAACACCGGGGAGCTGTTTTTT. The chain uses TRBV5-1 and TRBJ2-2, with TRBD2 as a possible D gene (5 bases). Trimming took off 0 bases at V and 0 bases at J, with 9 bases between the two ends. The germline gives CDR1 SGHRS, CDR2 YFSETQ. The CDR3 is 16 amino acids.